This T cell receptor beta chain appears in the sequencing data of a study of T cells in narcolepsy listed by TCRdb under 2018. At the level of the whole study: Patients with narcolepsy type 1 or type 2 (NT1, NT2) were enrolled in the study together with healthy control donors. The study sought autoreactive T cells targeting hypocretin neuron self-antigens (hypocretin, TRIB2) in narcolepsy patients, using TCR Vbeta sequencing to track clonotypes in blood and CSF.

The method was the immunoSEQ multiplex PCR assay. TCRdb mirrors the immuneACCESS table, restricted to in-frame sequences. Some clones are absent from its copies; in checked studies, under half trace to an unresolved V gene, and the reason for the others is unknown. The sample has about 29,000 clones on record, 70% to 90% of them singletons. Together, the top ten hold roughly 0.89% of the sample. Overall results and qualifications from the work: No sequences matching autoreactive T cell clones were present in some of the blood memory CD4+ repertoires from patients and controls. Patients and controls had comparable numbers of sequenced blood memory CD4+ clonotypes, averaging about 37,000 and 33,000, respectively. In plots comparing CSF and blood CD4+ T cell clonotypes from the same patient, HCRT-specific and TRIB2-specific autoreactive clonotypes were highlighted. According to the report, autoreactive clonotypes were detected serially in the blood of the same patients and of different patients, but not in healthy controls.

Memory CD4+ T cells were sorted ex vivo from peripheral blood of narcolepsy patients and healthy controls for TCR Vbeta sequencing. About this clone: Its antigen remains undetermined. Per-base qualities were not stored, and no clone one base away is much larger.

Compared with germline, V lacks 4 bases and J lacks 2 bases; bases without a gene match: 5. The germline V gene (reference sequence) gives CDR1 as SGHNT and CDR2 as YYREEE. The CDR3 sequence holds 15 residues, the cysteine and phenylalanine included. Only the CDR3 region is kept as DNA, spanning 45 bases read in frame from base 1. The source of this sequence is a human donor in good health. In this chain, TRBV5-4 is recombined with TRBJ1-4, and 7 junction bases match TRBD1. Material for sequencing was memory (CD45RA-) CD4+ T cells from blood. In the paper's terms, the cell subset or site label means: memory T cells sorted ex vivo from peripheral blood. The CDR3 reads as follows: CASSARQGTNEKLFF. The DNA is TGTGCCAGCAGCGCGAGACAGGGTACTAATGAAAAACTGTTTTTT.